The 20 T cell receptor beta chains presented below share a single source sample, sequenced in a study of OX40 agonist ivuxolimab in advanced cancers. TCRdb's copy holds only in-frame clones and misses some; the assay was immunoSEQ multiplex PCR. The sample contains approximately 76,000 clones, around nine tenths of which appear only once. The sequences come from CD4+ or CD8+ T cells sorted from blood, collected in a trial of the OX40 agonist ivuxolimab. Receptors were obtained from an adult with an advanced solid tumor such as melanoma, head and neck, liver or kidney cancer.

CDR3: CASSRVAGPSSYNEQFF. The CDR3 nucleotides are TGTGCCAGCAGTCGAGTAGCGGGGCCTAGCTCCTACAATGAGCAGTTCTTC. The genes are TRBV6-4 and TRBJ2-1; the match to TRBD2 covers 8 bases. Germline V gene lookup returns CDR1 MRHNA and CDR2 SNTAGT. V lost 5 bases, J lost 0 bases, and 9 bases stayed unmatched. The CDR3 has 17 amino acids.

The J gene is TRBJ1-2, the V gene TRBV30; D remains unclear. There are 15 residues in the CDR3. Germline assignment: CDR1 GTSNPN and CDR2 SVGIG (reference sequence). The V and J ends lost 1 base and 2 bases respectively, with 14 bases between them. The CDR3 DNA is TGTGCCTGGAGTGCCGCGGAGGTGGGGAACTATGGCTACACCTTC. Translated, it gives CAWSAAEVGNYGYTF. Full variable domain (remainder filled in from reference TRBV30 and TRBJ1-2): SQTIHQWPATLVQPVGSPLSLECTVEGTSNPNLYWYRQAAGRGLQLLFYSVGIGQISSEVPQNLSASRPQDRQFILSSKKLLLSDSGFYLCAWSAAEVGNYGYTFGSGTRLTVV.

The rearrangement uses TRBV18 and TRBJ1-1, with D possibly being TRBD1 (6 bases). Germline loops: CDR1 KGHSH, CDR2 LQKENI. The CDR3 sequence is 15 residues long. The V gene lost 3 bases and the J gene lost 3 bases, with 14 bases spanning the gap. CDR3 sequence reads: CASSPTQGWDTEAFF. In nucleotides, the CDR3 is TGTGCCAGCTCACCCACACAGGGTTGGGACACTGAAGCTTTCTTT.

This clone was observed once. The chain employs TRBV5-1 and TRBJ1-2, with TRBD1 as a possible D gene (5 bases). Trimming removed 0 bases from V and 0 bases from J, with 12 bases in between. CDR1 SGHRS and CDR2 YFSETQ come from the germline V gene. The CDR3 sequence is 16 residues long. CDR3 coding DNA: TGCGCCAGCAGCTTGGCCGAAAGGGGAGCTAACTATGGCTACACCTTC. Its translation: CASSLAERGANYGYTF.

The V call is TRBV19, the J call TRBJ1-4, with a tentative D call TRBD1 (5 bases). There are 18 residues in the CDR3. V gave up 6 bases and J gave up 0 bases, with 20 bases separating them. Germline lookup yields CDR1 LNHDA and CDR2 SQIVND (reference sequence). The CDR3 DNA reads TGTGCCAGTAGAACGTCCGGGGGAGCTCAACCAACTAATGAAAAACTGTTTTTT. Residues: CASRTSGGAQPTNEKLFF.

V and J are TRBV11-2 and TRBJ2-5, with D hard to call. V lost 1 base and J 8 bases, leaving 14 bases between the germline ends. The CDR3 covers 14 residues. CDR1 and CDR2 from the germline V gene are SGHAT and FQNNGV. The CDR3 coding sequence is TGTGCCAGCAGCTTAGGCCGGCAGCGCATCACCCAGTACTTC. Its protein is CASSLGRQRITQYF.

The genes are TRBV10-3 and TRBJ2-3; tentative D call: TRBD2 (6 bases). The CDR3 consists of 18 residues. The V end lost 6 bases, the J end lost 0 bases, and 22 bases lay between the germline ends. Germline V gene lookup returns CDR1 ENHRY and CDR2 SYGVKD. The CDR3 coding sequence is TGTGCCATCAGCGACCCAGATGGGGCGGGGACTAGCACAGATACGCAGTATTTT. This translates into CAISDPDGAGTSTDTQYF.

The V call is TRBV30, the J call TRBJ1-4; D gene unclear. CDR1 is GTSNPN, CDR2 SVGIG, per germline (reference sequence). The CDR3 has 16 residues. V was clipped by 3 bases and J by 2 bases, with 16 bases between them. The CDR3 region is CAWSLGPLRTNEKLFF. In DNA form, the CDR3 reads TGTGCCTGGAGCCTCGGTCCTCTGCGGACTAATGAAAAACTGTTTTTT.

The V call is TRBV28, the J call TRBJ1-1; 10 bases are shared with TRBD1. Germline CDR1 reads MDHEN; CDR2 reads SYDVKM. V shed 6 bases, J shed 1 base, and the junction held 8 bases outside the gene matches. The CDR3 runs to 16 residues. The CDR3 nucleotides read TGTGCCAGCAGCCCACCGACAGGGGGCCGGAACACTGAAGCTTTCTTT. As protein: CASSPPTGGRNTEAFF.

The rearrangement joins TRBV28 to TRBJ1-5; D unclear. With 4 bases removed from V and 9 bases from J, the gap between germline ends came to 10 bases. The germline gives CDR1 MDHEN, CDR2 SYDVKM. The CDR3 extends over 12 amino acids. This CDR3 reads CASSSIDGPQHF. The CDR3 nucleotides read TGTGCCAGCAGTTCGATCGACGGGCCCCAGCATTTT.

The rearrangement joins TRBV14 to TRBJ2-7, with TRBD2 as a possible D gene (6 bases). V lost 5 bases, J lost 4 bases, and 18 bases lay in between. CDR1 and CDR2 from the germline V gene are SGHDN and FVKESK. The CDR3 totals 15 residues. The CDR3 DNA sequence: TGTGCCAGCAGCGCCCACCGCGGGGAAACTTACGAGCAGTACTTC. This codes for CASSAHRGETYEQYF.

The V call is TRBV27, the J call TRBJ1-1; the D gene is possibly TRBD1 (5 bases). The CDR3 is 14 amino acids. The ends were cut back, 7 bases at V and 7 bases at J, with 19 bases in the middle. Looked up from germline, CDR1 is MNHEY and CDR2 is SMNVEV (reference sequence). CDR3 amino acids: CASNTGGETGEAFF. Written as DNA, the CDR3 is TGTGCCAGCAATACCGGGGGGGAAACGGGTGAAGCTTTCTTT.

The V and J genes are TRBV27 and TRBJ1-3; D might be TRBD1 (5 bases). The CDR3 is made up of 14 amino acids. V was shortened by 4 bases and J by 2 bases, with 9 bases between the two germline ends. The germline V gene has CDR1 MNHEY and CDR2 SMNVEV (reference sequence). CDR3 in DNA: TGTGCCAGCAGTTCTGCAGGGACTGGAAACACCATATATTTT. Its translation is CASSSAGTGNTIYF.

This clone was detected ten times or more. Different DNA sequences within this sample yield the same CDR3. The chain carries TRBV19 and TRBJ1-4; 10 bases map to TRBD1. J was trimmed by 5 bases and V by 5 bases; bases with no gene match: 5. This CDR3 is 15 amino acids long. Per germline, CDR1 LNHDA and CDR2 SQIVND (reference sequence). CDR3 in DNA: TGTGCCAGTAGTTTGCCGGGACAGGGGAATGAAAAACTGTTTTTT. This translates into CASSLPGQGNEKLFF.

The chain links TRBV19 to TRBJ2-1; D might be TRBD1 or TRBD2, each matching 5 bases. The CDR3 length is 14 residues. Trimming removed 6 bases at V and 4 bases at J, with 13 bases between. Germline V gene lookup returns CDR1 LNHDA and CDR2 SQIVND (reference sequence). The CDR3, as DNA: TGTGCCAGTAGGGGGGAGCGGCCATACAATGAGCAGTTCTTC. It encodes CASRGERPYNEQFF.

V gene TRBV19 combines with J gene TRBJ1-3, with 7 bases identical to TRBD1. Germline V lookup: CDR1 LNHDA, CDR2 SQIVND (reference sequence). The CDR3 is 16 residues long. Trimming took 6 bases from V and 0 from J; bases not matched to a gene: 8. The CDR3 nucleotides are TGTGCCAGTAGGCGACAGGGCGACCCCTCTGGAAACACCATATATTTT. Protein sequence: CASRRQGDPSGNTIYF. Complete variable domain (other parts from reference TRBV19 and TRBJ1-3): DGGITQSPKYLFRKEGQNVTLSCEQNLNHDAMYWYRQDPGQGLRLIYYSQIVNDFQKGDIAEGYSVSREKKESFPLTVTSAQKNPTAFYLCASRRQGDPSGNTIYFGEGSWLTVV.

The rearrangement joins TRBV9 to TRBJ2-6, with unresolved D. Trimming stripped 0 bases from V and 0 bases from J, with 10 bases between. The V gene's germline CDR1 is SGDLS and CDR2 YYNGEE. The CDR3 is 17 residues long. The chain's CDR3 is CASSVGSSHSGANVLTF. The CDR3 DNA sequence: TGTGCCAGCAGCGTAGGAAGCAGCCACTCTGGGGCCAACGTCCTGACTTTC.

The chain combines TRBV19 with TRBJ1-1, with D perhaps TRBD1 (6 bases). Between the trimmed V and J ends, which lost 2 bases and 0 bases, there was a span of 10 bases. The CDR3 covers 15 residues. Germline V gene lookup returns CDR1 LNHDA and CDR2 SQIVND (reference sequence). The CDR3 nucleotides read TGTGCCAGTAGTATAAGACAGGTGATGAACACTGAAGCTTTCTTT. It codes for CASSIRQVMNTEAFF.

The chain combines TRBV5-1 with TRBJ1-1; D is undetermined. In germline, CDR1 is SGHRS, CDR2 YFSETQ. The CDR3 sequence is 14 residues long. V gave up 3 bases and J gave up 0 bases, with 9 bases separating them. The CDR3 DNA is TGCGCCAGCAGCTCCCGGCTAATGAACACTGAAGCTTTCTTT. Amino acids: CASSSRLMNTEAFF. The entire variable domain, with the rest obtained from reference TRBV5-1 and TRBJ1-1, is as follows: KAGVTQTPRYLIKTRGQQVTLSCSPISGHRSVSWYQQTPGQGLQFLFEYFSETQRNKGNFPGRFSGRQFSNSRSEMNVSTLELGDSALYLCASSSRLMNTEAFFGQGTRLTVV.

In DNA form, the CDR3 reads TGTGCCTCGAGAGGACTCGGGAGCTCCTACAATGAGCAGTTCTTC. This gives the protein CASRGLGSSYNEQFF. The rearrangement links TRBV30 to TRBJ2-1, with a possible D match to TRBD2 (6 bases). Trimming shortened V by 7 bases and J by 0 bases, and 16 bases separated the two germline ends. CDR1 is GTSNPN, CDR2 SVGIG, per germline (reference sequence). CDR3 length: 15 residues.